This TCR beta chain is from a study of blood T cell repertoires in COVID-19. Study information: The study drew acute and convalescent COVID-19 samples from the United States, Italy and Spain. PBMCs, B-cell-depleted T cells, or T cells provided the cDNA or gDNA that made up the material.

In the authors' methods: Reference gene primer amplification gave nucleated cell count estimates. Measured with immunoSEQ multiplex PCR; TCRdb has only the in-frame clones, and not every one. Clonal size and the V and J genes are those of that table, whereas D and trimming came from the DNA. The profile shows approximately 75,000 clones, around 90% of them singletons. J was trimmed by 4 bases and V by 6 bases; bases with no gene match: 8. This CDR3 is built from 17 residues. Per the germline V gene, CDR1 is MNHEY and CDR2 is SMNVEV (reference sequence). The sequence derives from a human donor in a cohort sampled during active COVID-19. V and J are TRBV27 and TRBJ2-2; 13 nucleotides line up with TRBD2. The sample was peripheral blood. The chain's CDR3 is CASRLAGGPIGTGELFF. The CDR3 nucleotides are TGTGCCAGCAGACTAGCGGGGGGGCCGATCGGCACCGGGGAGCTGTTTTTT.